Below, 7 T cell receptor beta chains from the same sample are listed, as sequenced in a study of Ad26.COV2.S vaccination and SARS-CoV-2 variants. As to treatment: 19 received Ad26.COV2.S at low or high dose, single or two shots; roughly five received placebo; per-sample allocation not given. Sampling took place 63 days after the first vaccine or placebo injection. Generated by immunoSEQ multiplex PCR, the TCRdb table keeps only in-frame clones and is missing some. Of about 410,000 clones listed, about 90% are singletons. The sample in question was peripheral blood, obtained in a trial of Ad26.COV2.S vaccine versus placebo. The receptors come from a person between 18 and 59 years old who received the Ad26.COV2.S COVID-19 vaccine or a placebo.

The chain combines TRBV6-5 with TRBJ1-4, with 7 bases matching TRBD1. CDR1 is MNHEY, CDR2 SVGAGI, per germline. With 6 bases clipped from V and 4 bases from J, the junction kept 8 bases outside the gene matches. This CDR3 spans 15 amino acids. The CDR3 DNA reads TGTGCCAGCAGAGGAAAGGGGGCAGGTAATGAAAAACTGTTTTTT. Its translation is CASRGKGAGNEKLFF.

The CDR3 is CASPDRVFSCQPQHF. CDR3 in DNA: TGTGCCAGCCCCGACAGGGTGTTTTCGTGTCAGCCCCAGCATTTT. The chain uses TRBV6-8 and TRBJ1-5, with 7 positions matching TRBD1. Trimming removed 8 bases from V and 6 bases from J; junction bases left unmatched: 13. CDR1 is MNHGY, CDR2 SAAAGT, per germline. The CDR3 consists of 15 residues.

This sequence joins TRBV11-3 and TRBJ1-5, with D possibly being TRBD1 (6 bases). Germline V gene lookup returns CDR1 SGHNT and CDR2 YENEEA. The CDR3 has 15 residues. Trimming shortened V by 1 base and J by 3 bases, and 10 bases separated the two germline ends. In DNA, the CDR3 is TGTGCCAGCAGCTTAGTACAGGGTATCAATCAGCCCCAGCATTTT. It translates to CASSLVQGINQPQHF.

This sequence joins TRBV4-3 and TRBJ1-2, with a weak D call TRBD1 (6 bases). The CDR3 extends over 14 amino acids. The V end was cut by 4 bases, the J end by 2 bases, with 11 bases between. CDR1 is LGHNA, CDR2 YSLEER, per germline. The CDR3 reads CASSRGQQNYGYTF. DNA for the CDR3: TGCGCCAGCAGCCGAGGACAGCAGAACTATGGCTACACCTTC.

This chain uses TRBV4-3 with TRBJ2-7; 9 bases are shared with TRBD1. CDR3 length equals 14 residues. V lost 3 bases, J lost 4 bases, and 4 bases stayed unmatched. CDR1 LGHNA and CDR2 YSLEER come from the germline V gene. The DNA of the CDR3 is TGCGCCAGCAGCCAGGACAGGGGTATTTACGAGCAGTACTTC. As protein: CASSQDRGIYEQYF.

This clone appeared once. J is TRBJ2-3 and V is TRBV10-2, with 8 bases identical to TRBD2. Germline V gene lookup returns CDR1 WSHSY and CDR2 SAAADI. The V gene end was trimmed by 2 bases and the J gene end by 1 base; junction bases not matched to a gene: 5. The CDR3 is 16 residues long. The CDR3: CASSEPGLVGTDTQYF. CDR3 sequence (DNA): TGCGCCAGCAGTGAGCCGGGACTAGTAGGCACAGATACGCAGTATTTT.

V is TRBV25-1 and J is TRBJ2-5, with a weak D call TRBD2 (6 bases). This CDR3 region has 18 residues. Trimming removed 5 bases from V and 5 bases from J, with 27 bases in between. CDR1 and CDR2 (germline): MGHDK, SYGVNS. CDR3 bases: TGTGCCAGCAGTTTCACTTGGGGGGATTGGGGCCATGATGAGACCCAGTACTTC. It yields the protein CASSFTWGDWGHDETQYF.